Shown below are 25 T cell receptor beta chains from a single sample sequenced in a study of T cell changes during pregnancy in multiple sclerosis. Method: immunoSEQ multiplex PCR; TCRdb's copy keeps in-frame clones and lacks some. The sample has some 100,000 clones; more than 80% are singletons. The source was peripheral blood, collected in the second trimester of pregnancy. These receptors all come from a female donor with multiple sclerosis, enrolled in a pregnancy study.

The chain combines TRBV10-3 with TRBJ2-1; possible D gene TRBD1, 5 bases. Looked up from germline, CDR1 is ENHRY and CDR2 is SYGVKD. The CDR3 totals 13 residues. V was trimmed by 4 bases and J by 1 base, leaving 5 bases between them. This CDR3 is CAISGQSYNEQFF. For the CDR3, the DNA is TGTGCCATCAGTGGACAGTCCTACAATGAGCAGTTCTTC.

This sequence joins TRBV7-6 and TRBJ2-5; 12 bases fit TRBD1. V lost 0 bases, J lost 5 bases, and 4 bases stayed unmatched. This CDR3 spans 16 amino acids. The germline CDR1 and CDR2 sequences are SGHVS and FNYEAQ. In DNA form, the CDR3 reads TGTGCCAGCAGCTTAGCGGGACAGGGGGCCCGTGAGACCCAGTACTTC. Amino acid sequence: CASSLAGQGARETQYF.

This chain links TRBV19 with TRBJ2-1, with 7 bases matching TRBD2. Germline lookup yields CDR1 LNHDA and CDR2 SQIVND (reference sequence). V lost 9 bases to trimming and J lost 8 bases; unmatched junction nucleotides: 7. This CDR3 is built from 12 residues. The chain's CDR3 is CASGGTPYEQFF. CDR3 DNA: TGTGCCAGCGGGGGGACGCCCTATGAGCAGTTCTTC.

The rearrangement joins TRBV9 to TRBJ1-3; 8 bases agree with TRBD1. Germline loops: CDR1 SGDLS, CDR2 YYNGEE. Trimming took 3 bases from V and 0 from J; bases not matched to a gene: 5. CDR3 length: 16 residues. As DNA, the CDR3 is TGTGCCAGCAGCGGCCGGGACAGGAACTCTGGAAACACCATATATTTT. Translated: CASSGRDRNSGNTIYF.

The chain joins TRBV4-2 to TRBJ2-1; TRBD2 is a possible D gene (5 bases). The CDR3 sequence is 14 residues long. Per germline, CDR1 LGHNA and CDR2 YNFKEQ. V lost 3 bases and J lost 7, with 13 bases in between. The CDR3 DNA sequence: TGTGCCAGCAGCCACGAGGGCTTGAGGAATGAGCAGTTCTTC. Its protein is CASSHEGLRNEQFF.

The chain uses TRBV28 and TRBJ2-5, with 10 nucleotides matching TRBD2. V lost 3 bases and J lost 5; bases outside the gene matches: 9. Germline V gene sequence: CDR1 MDHEN, CDR2 SYDVKM. CDR3 size: 16 residues. For the CDR3, the DNA is TGTGCCAGCAGTTTGGGCTTAGCGGGAGGCGGGGAGACCCAGTACTTC. Protein sequence: CASSLGLAGGGETQYF.

The chain carries TRBV30 and TRBJ1-1; D ambiguous. CDR3 size: 13 residues. The V gene lost 4 bases and the J gene lost 5 bases, with 14 bases spanning the gap. Germline V gene lookup returns CDR1 GTSNPN and CDR2 SVGIG (reference sequence). CDR3 amino acids: CAWIRERATEAFF. The CDR3 coding sequence is TGTGCCTGGATAAGGGAGAGAGCGACTGAAGCTTTCTTT.

The chain uses TRBV4-1 and TRBJ1-5; D gene unclear. Trimming stripped 0 bases from V and 4 bases from J, with 16 bases between. This CDR3 region has 17 residues. Germline values: CDR1 MGHRA, CDR2 YSYEKL. As DNA, the CDR3 is TGCGCCAGCAGCCAAGAAAGCGGGGTCTTGGGGAATCAGCCCCAGCATTTT. It specifies CASSQESGVLGNQPQHF.

V and J are TRBV6-1 and TRBJ2-1; TRBD1 agrees at 11 bases. The CDR3 consists of 15 residues. The V segment lost 3 bases and the J segment 8 bases; nucleotides outside the gene matches: 6. Per the germline V gene, CDR1 is MNHNS and CDR2 is SASEGT. The CDR3 loop is CASSDRDRGWYEQFF. The CDR3 DNA reads as TGTGCCAGCAGTGACCGGGACAGGGGGTGGTATGAGCAGTTCTTC.

CDR3 amino acids: CASSLGQGGPDTQYF. CDR3 sequence (DNA): TGTGCCAGCAGCTTGGGACAGGGAGGACCAGATACGCAGTATTTT. The rearrangement links TRBV7-3 to TRBJ2-3; 9 bases map to TRBD1. Trimming took 3 bases from V and 4 from J; bases not matched to a gene: 5. There are 15 residues in the CDR3. Germline assignment: CDR1 SGHTA and CDR2 FQGTGA.

The rearrangement uses TRBV27 and TRBJ1-5; D possibly corresponds to TRBD1 (5 bases). CDR3 size: 14 residues. Deletions cut 6 bases from V and 1 base from J, with 10 bases between. Per germline, CDR1 MNHEY and CDR2 SMNVEV (reference sequence). The CDR3 DNA reads TGTGCCAGCAGCAGGAGGGGAAGCAATCAGCCCCAGCATTTT. It codes for CASSRRGSNQPQHF.

This sequence joins TRBV18 and TRBJ2-6; TRBD1 aligns across 7 bases. The CDR3 is 20 amino acids. V was clipped by 3 bases and J by 4 bases; unmatched bases: 18. CDR1 and CDR2 (germline): KGHSH, LQKENI. DNA of the CDR3: TGTGCCAGCTCACCCCCGGCACAGGGGTTCCTAAAGGGAGGGGCCAACGTCCTGACTTTC. It encodes CASSPPAQGFLKGGANVLTF.

This clone was picked up a small number of times. The rearrangement uses TRBV6-5 and TRBJ1-2; 9 bases line up with TRBD1. The V gene end was trimmed by 0 bases and the J gene end by 8 bases; junction bases not matched to a gene: 7. Germline lookup yields CDR1 MNHEY and CDR2 SVGAGI. The CDR3 is made up of 15 amino acids. CDR3 sequence reads: CASSYSETGGSGYTF. CDR3 bases: TGTGCCAGCAGTTACTCCGAGACAGGGGGTTCGGGCTACACCTTC.

This clone was seen just once. This chain connects TRBV28 to TRBJ2-5, with D perhaps matching TRBD2 (5 bases). Germline V gene data show CDR1 as MDHEN and CDR2 as SYDVKM. The CDR3 extends over 14 amino acids. V lost 7 bases and J lost 4, with 16 bases in between. The CDR3 is CASMKLGLLETQYF. The DNA of the CDR3 is TGTGCCAGCATGAAACTAGGGTTGTTAGAGACCCAGTACTTC.

The gene calls are TRBV6-5 and TRBJ2-7, with 10 bases identical to TRBD2. V lost 6 bases, J lost 6 bases, and 8 bases stayed unmatched. This CDR3 is built from 14 residues. From germline, CDR1 is MNHEY and CDR2 SVGAGI. CDR3 nucleotides: TGTGCCAGCAGGACCTTAGCGGGAGGAGCCGAGCAGTACTTC. Protein product: CASRTLAGGAEQYF.

V and J are TRBV5-1 and TRBJ2-7; the D gene is possibly TRBD1 (7 bases). The CDR3 is 12 residues long. The V gene lost 3 bases and the J gene lost 6 bases, with 10 bases spanning the gap. Germline CDR1 and CDR2: SGHRS and YFSETQ. The CDR3: CASSYQGGEQYF. CDR3 coding DNA: TGCGCCAGCAGCTACCAGGGGGGCGAGCAGTACTTC.

This chain connects TRBV18 to TRBJ1-4; 8 bases match TRBD1. Germline loops: CDR1 KGHSH, CDR2 LQKENI. The CDR3 runs to 13 residues. V was clipped by 8 bases and J by 4 bases; unmatched bases: 3. The CDR3 region has the DNA TGTGCCAGCGCGGACAGGGTTAATGAAAAACTGTTTTTT. It yields the protein CASADRVNEKLFF.

The V gene is TRBV2, the J gene TRBJ2-7; TRBD1 might be the D (5 bases). The CDR3 extends over 10 amino acids. The germline gives CDR1 SNHLY, CDR2 FYNNEI. The V end was cut by 8 bases, the J end by 5 bases, with 7 bases between. For the CDR3, the DNA is TGTGCCAGCCAGGGAAACGAGCAGTACTTC. Encoded protein: CASQGNEQYF. Drawing the rest from reference TRBV2 and TRBJ2-7, the complete variable domain is EPEVTQTPSHQVTQMGQEVILRCVPISNHLYFYWYRQILGQKVEFLVSFYNNEISEKSEIFDDQFSVERPDGSNFTLKIRSTKLEDSAMYFCASQGNEQYFGPGTRLTVT.

The genes are TRBV6-5 and TRBJ1-2, with 10 bases fitting TRBD1. The CDR3 has 12 residues. Germline V CDR1 and CDR2: MNHEY, SVGAGI. The junction had 2 bases not matched to a gene; V was cut back by 5 bases and J by 8 bases. DNA of the CDR3: TGTGCCAGCAGTCGGGACAGGGGAGGCTACACCTTC. Protein: CASSRDRGGYTF.

This clone appeared many times. The chain links TRBV9 to TRBJ1-1, with D unclear. Germline CDR1 and CDR2: SGDLS and YYNGEE. Trimming removed 5 bases at V and 1 base at J, with 9 bases between. The CDR3 runs 13 residues. CDR3 amino acids: CASSPSWNTEAFF. For the CDR3, the DNA is TGTGCCAGCAGTCCTAGTTGGAACACTGAAGCTTTCTTT.

V is TRBV6-1 and J is TRBJ1-4, with TRBD1 matching over 7 bases. V shed 6 bases, J shed 8 bases, and the junction held 6 bases outside the gene matches. The germline V gene encodes CDR1 MNHNS and CDR2 SASEGT. The CDR3 sequence is 13 residues long. The CDR3 DNA sequence: TGTGCCAGCAGGGTACAGGGGTTGGAAAAACTGTTTTTT. It translates to CASRVQGLEKLFF.

The V gene is TRBV5-1, the J gene TRBJ1-1; 10 bases line up with TRBD1. This CDR3 contains 16 residues. Germline-derived CDR1 and CDR2 are SGHRS and YFSETQ. V shed 4 bases, J shed 3 bases, and the junction held 9 bases outside the gene matches. The CDR3 nucleotides read TGCGCCAGCAGCACCTTGACCGGGACAGGGGACACTGAAGCTTTCTTT. As protein: CASSTLTGTGDTEAFF.

V is TRBV6-1 and J is TRBJ2-1; no clear D. V gave up 1 base and J gave up 3 bases, with 16 bases separating them. The CDR3 totals 17 residues. Per the germline V gene, CDR1 is MNHNS and CDR2 is SASEGT. CDR3 coding DNA: TGTGCCAGCAGTGAAGGAGTAGGAGTAGGTATCTACAATGAGCAGTTCTTC. Translating gives CASSEGVGVGIYNEQFF.

The chain joins TRBV18 to TRBJ2-3; tentatively, D is TRBD2 (6 bases). Germline V gene data show CDR1 as KGHSH and CDR2 as LQKENI. V was shortened by 0 bases and J by 1 base, with 11 bases between the two germline ends. The CDR3 contains 16 residues. CDR3 bases: TGTGCCAGCTCACCACCGGGGGGAGCGGGCACAGATACGCAGTATTTT. It encodes CASSPPGGAGTDTQYF. Drawing the rest from reference TRBV18 and TRBJ2-3, the complete variable domain is NAGVMQNPRHLVRRRGQEARLRCSPMKGHSHVYWYRQLPEEGLKFMVYLQKENIIDESGMPKERFSAEFPKEGPSILRIQQVVRGDSAAYFCASSPPGGAGTDTQYFGPGTRLTVL.

This rearrangement joins TRBV5-8 to TRBJ1-5; TRBD1 aligns across 8 bases. The CDR3 totals 14 residues. V shed 1 base and J 5 bases; nucleotides not matched to a gene: 2. Looked up from germline, CDR1 is SGHTS and CDR2 is YDEGEE. CDR3 sequence reads: CASSLTGGYQPQHF. The CDR3 DNA follows: TGTGCCAGCAGCTTGACAGGGGGTTATCAGCCCCAGCATTTT.